This T cell receptor (beta chain) originates from a study of B cell selection in AIRE deficiency (dated by TCRdb to about 2019). About the full investigation: Researchers compared TCRbeta repertoires of sorted blood CD4+ conventional T cells and regulatory T cells in AIRE-deficient patients with those in healthy controls. The TCR-sequenced cohort comprised roughly 5 AIRE-deficient APECED patients and roughly 5 healthy control donors. Findings and caveats that apply to the study as a whole: Shared Treg sequences had shorter CDR3s, which reflects a bias toward rearrangements containing few non-templated nucleotide insertions. Roughly 30.6% of the Treg TCRbeta sequences shared among healthy donors turned up in patient Tconv cells, suggesting that Treg-biased clones are diverted into the Tconv compartment. Only TCRbeta chains were sequenced; approximately 37% of shared healthy-donor Treg sequences also occurred in healthy Tconv, possibly because of differing TCRalpha chains. In terms of TCRBV gene usage, CDR3 length and TCR diversity, Tconv and Treg cells from AIRE-deficient patients looked similar to Tconv and Treg cells from healthy donors. Among some 3,500 shared Treg TCRbeta sequences, approximately 30% were shared exclusively among healthy donors and just under 9.5% exclusively among patients, which suggests that Treg selection is less efficient in the absence of AIRE.

TCRbeta chain sequencing was performed with the immunoSEQ platform. For the original study's pipeline: Pooled conventional T cell repertoires yielded approximately 1x10^5 distinct in-frame TCRbeta sequences from patients and under 150,000 from healthy donors. Public Treg TCRbeta sequences were defined as those shared by two or more individuals and were then searched for in Tconv repertoires. Differences between groups were assessed using Mann-Whitney U tests with Bonferroni-Dunn correction in GraphPad Prism 7.03. What TCRdb holds here is the immuneACCESS table cut down to in-frame rearrangements. Part of the clones is not present; checked against another copy, under half of the missing clones reflect an unresolved V gene, and the others are unexplained. V and J calls and clone size are copied from that table; D and trimming were computed from the DNA. This sample has fewer than 25,000 clones in its table, and around 97% of those were observed once. The ten largest clones take up less than 0.4% of the sample.

CDR3 length: 16 amino acids, cysteine to phenylalanine. The sequence is cut down to CDR3 DNA, 48 bases in frame from base 1. CDR1 and CDR2, per the germline V gene, are KGHSH and LQKENI. Ends trimmed: V by 5 bases, J by 9 bases; bases unmatched to a gene: 16. In regard to this clone: No cognate antigen has been identified for it. Base qualities are not recorded, but no much larger clone differs from it by a single base.

Conventional CD4 T cells were sorted as cells that were CD4+CD127+. AIRE-deficient patients had APECED syndrome. A FACSAria flow cytometer was used to sort the Tconv and Treg cells intended for TCRbeta sequencing. Sorted cells were collected into 5-ml round-bottom polystyrene tubes, and dry cell pellets were frozen at -80°C before sequencing. Sequenced sample: conventional CD4+ T cells sorted from PBMCs. The source of this sequence is a human donor with AIRE deficiency. This receptor chain uses TRBV18 and TRBJ1-5, with TRBD1 identical over 7 junction bases. The DNA sequence is TGTGCCAGCTCAGGGCCAGGGACAGCGTCTCAACCGCCCCAGCATTTT. Protein translation: CASSGPGTASQPPQHF.